The present TCR beta chain was sequenced within a study of response to subunit inactivated influenza vaccine. This clonotype is a singleton in its sample. MiXCR was run by TCRdb on the RT-PCR reads, yielding one entry per CDR3 protein. The sample contains hundreds of thousands of distinct CDR3 sequences, 15% to 20% of which appear only once. CDR3 length: 13 residues. CDR1 is SGHTA, CDR2 FQGNSA, per germline. V was pared by 5 bases and J by 9 bases, with 14 bases between. The rearrangement uses TRBV7-2 and TRBJ2-4, with D possibly being TRBD1 (5 bases). The source of this sequence is a man aged 50-75 years who received an inactivated influenza vaccine. Source: CD4+ T cells sorted from PBMCs, taken around 25 months after vaccination. CDR3 DNA: TGTGCCAGCAGCGCTCAAGGGGTGGGCATTCAGTACTTC. Translating gives CASSAQGVGIQYF.